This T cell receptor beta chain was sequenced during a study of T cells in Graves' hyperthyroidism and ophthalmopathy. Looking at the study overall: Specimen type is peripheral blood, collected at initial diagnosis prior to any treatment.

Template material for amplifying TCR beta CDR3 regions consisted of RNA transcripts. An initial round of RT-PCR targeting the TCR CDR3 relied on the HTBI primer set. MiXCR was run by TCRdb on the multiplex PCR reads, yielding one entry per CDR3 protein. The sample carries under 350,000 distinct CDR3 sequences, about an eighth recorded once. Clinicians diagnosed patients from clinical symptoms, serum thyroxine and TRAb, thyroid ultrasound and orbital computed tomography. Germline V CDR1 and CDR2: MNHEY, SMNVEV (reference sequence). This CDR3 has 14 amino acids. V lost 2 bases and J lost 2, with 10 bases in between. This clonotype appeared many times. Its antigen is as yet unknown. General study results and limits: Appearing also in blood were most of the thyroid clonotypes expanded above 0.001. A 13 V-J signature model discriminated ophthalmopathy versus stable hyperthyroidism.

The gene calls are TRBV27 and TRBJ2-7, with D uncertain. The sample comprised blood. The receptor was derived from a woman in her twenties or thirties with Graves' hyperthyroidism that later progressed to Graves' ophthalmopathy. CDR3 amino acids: CASSLMAMAYEQYF. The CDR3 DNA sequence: TGTGCCAGCAGTTTAATGGCTATGGCCTACGAGCAGTACTTC.